This T cell receptor (beta chain) was recorded in a study of blood T cell repertoires in COVID-19 (dated by TCRdb to about 2020). About the investigation overall: Samples covering the acute and convalescent phases of COVID-19 were provided by collaborators in the United States, Italy and Spain. The prospective study material was composed of cDNA or gDNA derived from T cells, B-cell-depleted T cells, or PBMCs. Subjects who had been exposed to COVID-19, were actively infected with it, or had recovered from it provided the deeply sampled blood TCRbeta repertoires that made up the dataset. The repertoires were released in a freely available public database intended as a resource for research on the immune response to SARS-CoV-2. Samples were obtained from the ongoing ImmuneRACE study (first 160 participants) and from 1,200 or so subjects provided by 6 global collaborators. Nearly every sample came with metadata listing a de-identified subject ID, COVID-19 status, age in years and sex. Where available, HLA class I and class II types were taken from metadata supplied by the sample provider and were not determined by assay-based typing.

TCRbeta CDR3 regions were amplified from genomic DNA by means of the immunoSEQ Assay, a bias-controlled multiplex PCR. The paper's processing steps were these. The number of nucleated cells in each sample was estimated by amplification of reference gene primers within the assay. Sequence reads were collapsed and filtered to measure the absolute abundance of every unique TCRbeta CDR3 rearrangement. For each sample, productive Simpson clonality was calculated by taking the square root of Simpson's diversity index across productive rearrangements. Entries here come from immuneACCESS through TCRdb and include only in-frame sequences with V and J called. Some clones fail to appear in such tables; in the studies checked, an unresolved V gene covers under half of the shortfall, and the cause of the remainder is unknown. V and J calls and clone size are copied from that table; D and trimming were computed from the DNA. The sample data list about 93,000 clones, and roughly nine tenths of these were observed just once. The ten largest clones add up to 1.5% of the sample.

The study at large found these results: The amount of clinical and demographic metadata varied by source and participant and was provided uncurated.

Concerning this clone itself: This receptor's antigen is unknown. No quality values exist for individual bases; no much larger clone is one base distant.

V is shortened by 5 bases, J by 1 base, and the region joining them spans 8 bases. For CDR1 and CDR2, the germline V gene lists SGHTA and FQGTGA. The CDR3 holds 13 amino acids from the cysteine to the phenylalanine. Just CDR3 DNA is preserved here, 39 bases in frame from base 1. Whole blood was collected in K2EDTA tubes by collaborating institutions according to the institutions' own protocols. For TCRbeta analysis, collaborators shipped samples in one of three forms: frozen whole blood, isolated PBMCs, or DNA extracted from either of those sample types. Rearrangement joined TRBV7-3 to TRBJ1-1; the D gene lacks a confident call. The origin of this receptor is a human donor with active COVID-19. The donor label of this sample is uncertain. Material: peripheral blood. The CDR3 loop reads CASSPQTNTEAFF. The nucleotides are TGTGCCAGCAGCCCACAGACGAACACTGAAGCTTTCTTT.